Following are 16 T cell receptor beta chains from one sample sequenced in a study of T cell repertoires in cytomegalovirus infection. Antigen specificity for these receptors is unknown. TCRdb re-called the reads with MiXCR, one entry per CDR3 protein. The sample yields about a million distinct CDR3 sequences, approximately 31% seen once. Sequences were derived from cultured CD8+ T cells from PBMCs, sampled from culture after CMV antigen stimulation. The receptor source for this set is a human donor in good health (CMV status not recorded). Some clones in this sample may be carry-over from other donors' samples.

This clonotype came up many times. CDR3 sequence reads: CASSEADGRGVFTGMNTEAFF. The CDR3 nucleotides read TGTGCCAGCAGTGAAGCGGATGGCAGGGGGGTGTTTACGGGTATGAACACTGAAGCTTTCTTT. This chain joins TRBV2 and TRBJ1-1; 7 nucleotides align to TRBD1. The CDR3 has 21 amino acids. CDR1 and CDR2 from the germline V gene are SNHLY and FYNNEI. The V segment lost 0 bases and the J segment 0 bases; nucleotides outside the gene matches: 19.

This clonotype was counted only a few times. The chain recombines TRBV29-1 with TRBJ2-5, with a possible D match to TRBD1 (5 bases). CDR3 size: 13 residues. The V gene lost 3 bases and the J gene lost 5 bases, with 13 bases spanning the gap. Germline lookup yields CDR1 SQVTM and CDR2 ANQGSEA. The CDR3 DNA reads TGCAGCGTTGACATCAGGGTCGGTGAGACCCAGTACTTC. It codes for CSVDIRVGETQYF. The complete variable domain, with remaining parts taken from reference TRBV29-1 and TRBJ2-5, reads SAVISQKPSRDICQRGTSLTIQCQVDSQVTMMFWYRQQPGQSLTLIATANQGSEATYESGFVIDKFPISRPNLTFSTLTVSNMSPEDSSIYLCSVDIRVGETQYFGPGTRLLVL.

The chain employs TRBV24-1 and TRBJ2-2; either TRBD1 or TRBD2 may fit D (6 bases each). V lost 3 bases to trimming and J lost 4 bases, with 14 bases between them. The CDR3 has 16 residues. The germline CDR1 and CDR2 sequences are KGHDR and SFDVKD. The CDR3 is CATSDTVGGITGELFF. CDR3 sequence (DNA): TGTGCCACCAGTGATACGGTAGGGGGGATCACCGGGGAGCTGTTTTTT.

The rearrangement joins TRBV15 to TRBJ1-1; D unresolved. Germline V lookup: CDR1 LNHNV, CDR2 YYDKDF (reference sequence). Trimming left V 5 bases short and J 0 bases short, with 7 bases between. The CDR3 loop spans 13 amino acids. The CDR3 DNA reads TGTGCCACCAGCCCACGTCTGAACACTGAAGCTTTCTTT. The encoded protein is CATSPRLNTEAFF.

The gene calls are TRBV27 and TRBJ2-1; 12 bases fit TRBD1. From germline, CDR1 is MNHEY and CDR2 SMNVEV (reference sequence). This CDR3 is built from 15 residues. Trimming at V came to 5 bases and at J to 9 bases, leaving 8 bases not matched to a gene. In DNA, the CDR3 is TGTGCCAGCAGTCCGTCCCGGGACAGGGGGCTTGAGCAGTTCTTC. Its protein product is CASSPSRDRGLEQFF.

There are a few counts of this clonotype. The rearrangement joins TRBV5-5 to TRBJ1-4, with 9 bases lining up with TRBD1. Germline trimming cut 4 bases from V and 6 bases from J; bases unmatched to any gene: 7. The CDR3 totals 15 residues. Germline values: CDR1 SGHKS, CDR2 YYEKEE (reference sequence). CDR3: CASSLPGQGDEKLFF. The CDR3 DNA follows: TGTGCCAGCAGCCTTCCGGGACAGGGAGATGAAAAACTGTTTTTT.

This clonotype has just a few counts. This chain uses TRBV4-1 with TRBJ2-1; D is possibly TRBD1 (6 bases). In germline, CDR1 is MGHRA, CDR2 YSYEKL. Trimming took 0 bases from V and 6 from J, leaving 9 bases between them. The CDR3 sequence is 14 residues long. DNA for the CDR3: TGCGCCAGCAGCCAAGATCCAGGGGCCAATGAGCAGTTCTTC. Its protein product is CASSQDPGANEQFF.

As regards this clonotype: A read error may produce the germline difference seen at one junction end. In nucleotides, the CDR3 is TGTGTCAGCAGCCTAGCGGGGGGTACCTACGAGCAGTACTTT. This sequence encodes CVSSLAGGTYEQYF. V gene TRBV7-2 combines with J gene TRBJ2-7; 11 bases map to TRBD2. The germline V gene encodes CDR1 SGHTA and CDR2 FQGNSA. The CDR3 consists of 14 residues.

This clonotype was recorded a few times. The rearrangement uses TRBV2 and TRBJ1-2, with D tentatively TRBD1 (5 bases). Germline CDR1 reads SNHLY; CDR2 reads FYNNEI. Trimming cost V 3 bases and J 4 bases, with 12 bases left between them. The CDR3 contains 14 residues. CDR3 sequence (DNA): TGTGCCAGCAGTGAGGCTGGTGGGGGCTATGGCTACACCTTC. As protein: CASSEAGGGYGYTF.

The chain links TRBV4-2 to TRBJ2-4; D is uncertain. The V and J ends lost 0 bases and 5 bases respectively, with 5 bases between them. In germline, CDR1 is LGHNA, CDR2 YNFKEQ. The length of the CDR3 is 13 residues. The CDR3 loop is CASSQDAENIQYF. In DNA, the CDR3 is TGTGCCAGCAGCCAAGACGCAGAAAACATTCAGTACTTC.

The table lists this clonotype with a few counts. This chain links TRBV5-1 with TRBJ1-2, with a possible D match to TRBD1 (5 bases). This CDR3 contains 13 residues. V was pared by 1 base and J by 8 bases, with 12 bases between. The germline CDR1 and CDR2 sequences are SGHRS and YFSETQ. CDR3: CASSLRGLDGYTF. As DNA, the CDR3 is TGCGCCAGCAGCTTGAGGGGATTGGACGGCTACACCTTC.

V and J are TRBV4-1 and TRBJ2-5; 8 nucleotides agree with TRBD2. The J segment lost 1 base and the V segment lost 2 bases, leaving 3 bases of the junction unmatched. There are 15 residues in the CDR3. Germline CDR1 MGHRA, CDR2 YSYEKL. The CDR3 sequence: CASSQSGGLQETQYF. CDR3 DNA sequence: TGCGCCAGCAGCCAAAGCGGGGGACTCCAAGAGACCCAGTACTTC.

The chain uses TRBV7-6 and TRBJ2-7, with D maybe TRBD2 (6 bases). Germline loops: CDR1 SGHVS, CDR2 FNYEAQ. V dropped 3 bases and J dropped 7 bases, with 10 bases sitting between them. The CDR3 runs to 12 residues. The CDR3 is CASSLTSWEQYF. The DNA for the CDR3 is TGTGCCAGCAGCTTGACTAGTTGGGAGCAGTACTTC.

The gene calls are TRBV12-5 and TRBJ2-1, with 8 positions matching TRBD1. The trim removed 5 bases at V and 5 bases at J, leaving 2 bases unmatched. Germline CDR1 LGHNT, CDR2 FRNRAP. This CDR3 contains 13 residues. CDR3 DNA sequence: TGTGCTAGTGGTACGACAGGGGACAATGAGCAGTTCTTC. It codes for CASGTTGDNEQFF.

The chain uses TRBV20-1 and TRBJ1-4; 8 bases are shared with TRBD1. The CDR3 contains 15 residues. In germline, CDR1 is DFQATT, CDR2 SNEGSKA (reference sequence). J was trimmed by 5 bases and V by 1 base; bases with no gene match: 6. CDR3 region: CSARVPDRGNEKLFF. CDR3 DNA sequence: TGCAGTGCTAGAGTCCCCGACAGGGGAAATGAAAAACTGTTTTTT.

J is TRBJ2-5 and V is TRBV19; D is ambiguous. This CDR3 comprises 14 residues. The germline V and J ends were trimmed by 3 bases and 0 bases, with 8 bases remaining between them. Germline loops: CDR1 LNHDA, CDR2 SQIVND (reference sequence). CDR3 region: CASSIWTDQETQYF. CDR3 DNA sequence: TGTGCCAGTAGTATCTGGACCGACCAAGAGACCCAGTACTTC.